Listed below are T cell receptor beta chains from one sample, sequenced in a study of blood T cell repertoires in COVID-19. The repertoire was sequenced with immunoSEQ multiplex PCR; TCRdb's copy has only in-frame clones and lacks some. Of 250,000 to 350,000 clones listed, 87% are singletons. The source material was peripheral blood. The receptors here all came from a woman aged 45-65 years who had recovered from COVID-19. Both conserved end residues are part of each CDR3. A D gene is named only where the DNA matches it firmly. Where a row states a size, it is once, few, many or the class of an expanded clone; other rows omit it.

j_call | v_call | clone_size | d_call | cdr3_aa | cdr3_nt
TRBJ2-7 | TRBV6-5 | few | . | CASIRGASYEQYF | TGTGCCAGCATACGGGGGGCCTCCTACGAGCAGTACTTC
TRBJ1-6 | TRBV24-1 | few | . | CATRTGVSHSPLHF | TGTGCCACCAGAACAGGAGTCAGCCATTCACCCCTCCACTTT
TRBJ2-7 | TRBV15 | . | TRBD2 | CATSRPPGSGRSYEQYF | TGTGCCACCAGCAGACCCCCTGGTAGCGGGAGGTCCTACGAGCAGTACTTC
TRBJ1-1 | TRBV6-5 | . | TRBD1 | CASRQGARTEAFF | TGTGCCAGCAGGCAGGGGGCGAGGACTGAAGCTTTCTTT
TRBJ1-6 | TRBV7-2 | once | . | CASSPRPLGFPEGPSPLHF | TGTGCCAGCAGCCCTAGACCGTTGGGTTTCCCTGAGGGTCCCTCACCCCTCCACTTT
TRBJ1-4 | TRBV30 | . | . | CALDQRGEKLFF | TGTGCCTTGGACCAACGGGGGGAAAAACTGTTTTTT
TRBJ1-1 | TRBV12-5 | . | . | CASGLSTLEAFF | TGTGCTAGTGGTTTGTCTACCCTTGAAGCTTTCTTT
TRBJ1-1 | TRBV29-1 | . | . | CSVTYSRGSNTEAFF | TGCAGCGTGACCTATTCTCGGGGGTCGAACACTGAAGCTTTCTTT
TRBJ2-1 | TRBV7-9 | . | . | CASSLRNFAGALSYNEQFF | TGTGCCAGCAGCTTAAGGAATTTTGCGGGGGCCCTCTCCTACAATGAGCAGTTCTTC
TRBJ2-7 | TRBV7-3 | . | TRBD1 | CASSLDEAGGYEQYF | TGTGCCAGCAGCTTAGACGAGGCAGGGGGCTACGAGCAGTACTTC
TRBJ1-5 | TRBV28 | . | . | CASSGNQPQHF | TGTGCCAGCTCCGGCAATCAGCCCCAGCATTTT
TRBJ1-1 | TRBV5-1 | . | TRBD1 | CASSVQGGGTEAFF | TGCGCCAGCAGCGTACAGGGGGGCGGCACTGAAGCTTTCTTT
TRBJ1-4 | TRBV2 | . | . | CASSQATTNEKLFF | TGTGCCAGCAGTCAAGCTACAACTAATGAAAAACTGTTTTTT
TRBJ2-5 | TRBV27 | . | TRBD1 | CASSLSRGSVETQYF | TGTGCCAGCAGTTTAAGCAGGGGGTCGGTAGAGACCCAGTACTTC
TRBJ2-5 | TRBV7-2 | . | TRBD1 | CASSLVGQAGIQETQYF | TGTGCCAGCAGCTTAGTGGGACAGGCGGGGATCCAAGAGACCCAGTACTTC
TRBJ1-2 | TRBV2 | . | . | CASSGLTEYGYTF | TGTGCCAGCAGTGGGCTCACAGAGTATGGCTACACCTTC
TRBJ1-2 | TRBV6-1 | . | . | CASSPLDGGGYTF | TGTGCCAGCAGTCCCCTCGACGGGGGTGGCTACACCTTC
TRBJ2-3 | TRBV7-7 | . | . | CASSLRVADTQYF | TGTGCTAGCAGCTTGAGAGTTGCAGATACGCAGTATTTT
TRBJ2-5 | TRBV6-2/TRBV6-3 | . | TRBD2 | CASSLLGTKPRETQYF | TGTGCCAGCAGTCTCCTGGGGACTAAGCCTCGGGAGACCCAGTACTTC
TRBJ1-1 | TRBV5-1 | few | . | CASSLSPEAEAFF | TGCGCCAGCAGCTTGTCCCCTGAGGCTGAAGCTTTCTTT
TRBJ1-2 | TRBV6-2/TRBV6-3 | few | . | CASSYDGLYGYTF | TGTGCCAGCAGTTACGACGGACTCTATGGCTACACCTTC